Listed below are T cell receptor beta chains from one sample, sequenced in a study of OX40 agonist ivuxolimab in advanced cancers. Some clones are missing from TCRdb's copy, which holds only in-frame ones; the method was immunoSEQ multiplex PCR. The sample contains 60,000 or so clones, about nine tenths of which appear only once. Source: CD4+ or CD8+ T cells sorted from blood, taken in a trial of the OX40 agonist ivuxolimab. These receptors were collected from an adult with an advanced solid tumor such as melanoma, head and neck, liver or kidney cancer. Each CDR3 is given with its conserved first and last residue. Fields, in order: CDR3 DNA, CDR3 protein, V gene, J gene, D gene, clone size. The D gene is left open where the match is weak. Size values are once, few and many counts, or a class for expanded clones, and some rows have none.

TGTGCCAGCAGCCAAGGGGGGAGGACCGACTATGGCTACACCTTC	CASSQGGRTDYGYTF	TRBV4-2	TRBJ1-2	-	-
TGTGCCAGCAGCTTGGTGGGGTACAATGAGCAGTTCTTC	CASSLVGYNEQFF	TRBV5-5	TRBJ2-1	-	-
TGTGCTAGTGGTTCGTTTACATCCTACGAGCAGTACTTC	CASGSFTSYEQYF	TRBV12-5	TRBJ2-7	-	-
TGCGCCAGCAGCTTGCGCGGGTTTAGCTTCGATGAGCAGTTCTTC	CASSLRGFSFDEQFF	TRBV5-1	TRBJ2-1	-	-
TGTGCCAGCAGCACTGGAACAGGGACTGAAGCTTTCTTT	CASSTGTGTEAFF	TRBV21-1	TRBJ1-1	-	-
TGTGCCAGCAGTGAAGCGGGGAGTCAGCCCCAGCATTTT	CASSEAGSQPQHF	TRBV6-1	TRBJ1-5	-	-
TGTGCCAGCAGTGGGGGACTAGCGGGGGACTCCGGGACCGGGGAGCTGTTTTTT	CASSGGLAGDSGTGELFF	TRBV2	TRBJ2-2	TRBD2	-
TGTGCCTGGAGGCTACAGGGTTCCTACGAGCAGTACTTC	CAWRLQGSYEQYF	TRBV30	TRBJ2-7	-	-
TGTGCCAGCAGCCTAGGGCGGGAGGGCTCAGATACGCAGTATTTT	CASSLGREGSDTQYF	TRBV7-6	TRBJ2-3	TRBD2	-
TGTGCCAGCAGCTTACCAGGATCCTATGGCTACACCTTC	CASSLPGSYGYTF	TRBV7-9	TRBJ1-2	-	-
TGTGCAAGTCGCCTCGGACTAGCGGGAGGGAGGTGTGGGACCCAGTACTTC	CASRLGLAGGRCGTQYF	TRBV12-2	TRBJ2-5	-	-
TGTGCCAGCAGCCCCGGGGCTAGCGGGAGTTACAATGAGCAGTTCTTC	CASSPGASGSYNEQFF	TRBV5-4	TRBJ2-1	TRBD2	-
TGTGCCAGTAGTAGACAGGGGTCCAATGAGCAGTTCTTC	CASSRQGSNEQFF	TRBV19	TRBJ2-1	TRBD1	-
TGCGCCAGCAGCGAAAACAGGGCTGGCTACACCTTC	CASSENRAGYTF	TRBV5-1	TRBJ1-2	-	-
TGTGCCAGCAGTGATCACCGGGGGGGGGAGACCCAGTACTTC	CASSDHRGGETQYF	TRBV2	TRBJ2-5	TRBD2	-
TGTGCCAGCAGTTTACCCCAGGGGCCCTATGGCTACACCTTC	CASSLPQGPYGYTF	TRBV28	TRBJ1-2	-	-
TGTGCCAGCAGCTTAGGCGGGGGCCCCCGGACCGGGGAGCTGTTTTTT	CASSLGGGPRTGELFF	TRBV7-3	TRBJ2-2	-	-
TGTGCCAGCTCACCCCAACCGACGACCAAGCCCCAGCATTTT	CASSPQPTTKPQHF	TRBV18	TRBJ1-5	-	-
TGTGCCAGCAGCTCCTCGCGGATCGTTGGAGATACGCAGTATTTT	CASSSSRIVGDTQYF	TRBV7-2	TRBJ2-3	-	once
TGTGCCAGCAGTACCGGGACACTGATTTACAATGAGCAGTTCTTC	CASSTGTLIYNEQFF	TRBV28	TRBJ2-1	-	-
TGTGCCAGCAGCTTAAGTGGGGGGGCCGGGGAGACCCAGTACTTC	CASSLSGGAGETQYF	TRBV11-3	TRBJ2-5	-	-
TGCAGCGTTGGGCAGGGGCAGGGGGAGACCCAGTACTTC	CSVGQGQGETQYF	TRBV29-1	TRBJ2-5	-	-
TGTGCCAGCAGAAGTCCGGGGATGAACACTGAAGCTTTCTTT	CASRSPGMNTEAFF	TRBV7-2	TRBJ1-1	-	-
TGTGCCAGCAGCTTAGCGGGAACAGGACAAAATGAAAAACTGTTTTTT	CASSLAGTGQNEKLFF	TRBV7-9	TRBJ1-4	-	-
TGTGCCAGCAGGACAGGGGACGCGAACACCGGGGAGCTGTTTTTT	CASRTGDANTGELFF	TRBV6-1	TRBJ2-2	TRBD1	-
TGTGCCAGCAGCTTAACCTTCCTAACAGGGAATGAGCAGTTCTTC	CASSLTFLTGNEQFF	TRBV7-2	TRBJ2-1	-	-
TGTGCCAGAAGCCGTTTAAGATTTGGAGCACAGAACACTGAAGCTTTCTTT	CARSRLRFGAQNTEAFF	TRBV5-3	TRBJ1-1	-	-
TGTGCCAGCAGCCCCGGGACGGACACAGATACGCAGTATTTT	CASSPGTDTDTQYF	TRBV5-6	TRBJ2-3	-	-
TGTGCCAGCTCACCACCCAACAGCGGAGGTTACAATGAGCAGTTCTTC	CASSPPNSGGYNEQFF	TRBV18	TRBJ2-1	-	-
TGTGCCAGCAGCCGGGGACAGACGTACCAAGAGACCCAGTACTTC	CASSRGQTYQETQYF	TRBV7-3	TRBJ2-5	TRBD1	once
TGTGCCAGCAGTTCCCTGGGGGGGGTAGAGAAAGATGAGCAGTTCTTC	CASSSLGGVEKDEQFF	TRBV27	TRBJ2-1	TRBD2	once
TGTGCCAGCCAGCCCGGAGGACGGTATTCACCCCTCCACTTT	CASQPGGRYSPLHF	TRBV28	TRBJ1-6	-	-
TGTGCCAGCTCTGGGGTGACGGCCGATACCTGGGCCAACGTCCTGACTTTC	CASSGVTADTWANVLTF	TRBV5-5	TRBJ2-6	-	-
TGTGCCAGCAGTCCTTACAATGAGCAGTTCTTC	CASSPYNEQFF	TRBV11-2	TRBJ2-1	-	-
TGTGCCAGCAGTTACTCGTCTGAGGGTTTTAATGGCTACACCTTC	CASSYSSEGFNGYTF	TRBV6-6	TRBJ1-2	-	-
TGTGCCAGCAGCTTCCTAGCGGGGACCTACAATGAGCAGTTCTTC	CASSFLAGTYNEQFF	TRBV5-4	TRBJ2-1	TRBD2	-
TGTGCCAGCAGCTTATGGGCTGGGGCCAACGTCCTGACTTTC	CASSLWAGANVLTF	TRBV7-3	TRBJ2-6	-	-
TGCAGCGTTGAGGGGACAGGGATCACTGAAGCTTTCTTT	CSVEGTGITEAFF	TRBV29-1	TRBJ1-1	TRBD1	few
TGTGCCAGCAGCGAATGGACGGCGAACACTGAAGCTTTCTTT	CASSEWTANTEAFF	TRBV14	TRBJ1-1	-	-
TGCAGCGTTGCCCCAACAGGGGGCGCAGGGGATACGCAGTATTTT	CSVAPTGGAGDTQYF	TRBV29-1	TRBJ2-3	TRBD1	-
TGTGCCACCAGCGTGTCCCAACGCCGCTACAATGAGCAGTTCTTC	CATSVSQRRYNEQFF	TRBV15	TRBJ2-1	-	-
TGTGCCAGCAGCTTTTCCGCTAACTATGGCTACACCTTC	CASSFSANYGYTF	TRBV7-9	TRBJ1-2	-	-
TGTGCCAGCGGAGACCAACGCTCAAGAAATGAGCAGTTCTTC	CASGDQRSRNEQFF	TRBV11-2	TRBJ2-1	-	-
TGTGCCAGCATCAGGGGATTTGGAGCCAAAAACATTCAGTACTTC	CASIRGFGAKNIQYF	TRBV2	TRBJ2-4	-	-
TGTGCCAGCAGCCCCGGGACAGGGTCAAGCTCCTACAATGAGCAGTTCTTC	CASSPGTGSSSYNEQFF	TRBV7-2	TRBJ2-1	TRBD1	-
TGTGCCAGCAGTTCCACGTCGCTCGCGGTGGGGGAGCAGTACTTC	CASSSTSLAVGEQYF	TRBV7-9	TRBJ2-7	-	once
TGTGCCAGCGGTACCGGGACAGGGAAAGGGCAGCCCCAGCATTTT	CASGTGTGKGQPQHF	TRBV19	TRBJ1-5	TRBD1	-
TGTGCCAGCAGCACATCTTCTAGCGGGGGGGCAGATACGCAGTATTTT	CASSTSSSGGADTQYF	TRBV28	TRBJ2-3	TRBD2	-
TGTGCCCCACCGGCCAAAGGGGGAGAATTAACCGGGGAGCTGTTTTTT	CAPPAKGGELTGELFF	TRBV7-9	TRBJ2-2	-	-
TGTGCCAGCAGTTTTGCGGGACAGGCCTTAGATGGCTACACCTTC	CASSFAGQALDGYTF	TRBV28	TRBJ1-2	TRBD1	-
TGTGCCAGCAGCCGGGGGACTAGCGGGTTAGATACGCAGTATTTT	CASSRGTSGLDTQYF	TRBV11-3	TRBJ2-3	TRBD2	once
TGTGCCAGCAGCGCCCCTTCCCGCCCAGAGACCCAGTACTTC	CASSAPSRPETQYF	TRBV28	TRBJ2-5	-	-
TGCAGCGTTGGAGTAAGCGTATCCTCCTACAATGAGCAGTTCTTC	CSVGVSVSSYNEQFF	TRBV29-1	TRBJ2-1	-	-
TGCAGCGTAATGGGAGGACAAAACTATGGCTACACCTTC	CSVMGGQNYGYTF	TRBV29-1	TRBJ1-2	-	-
TGTGCCAGCAGCTTAGTTCGAGGCAGGACTTCGCCCCAGCATTTT	CASSLVRGRTSPQHF	TRBV7-2	TRBJ1-5	-	few
TGCGCCAGCAGCCAAGAAGGGGCCGCGAGGGCCACCTACAATGAGCAGTTCTTC	CASSQEGAARATYNEQFF	TRBV4-1	TRBJ2-1	-	-
TGTGCCAGTAGTCCAAGACAGGGGGGCAATCAGCCCCAGCATTTT	CASSPRQGGNQPQHF	TRBV19	TRBJ1-5	TRBD1	-
TGTGCCAGCAGCTCGGGACTAGCGACCTACAATGAGCAGTTCTTC	CASSSGLATYNEQFF	TRBV7-3	TRBJ2-1	TRBD2	-
TGCAGCGGTTCTAGCGGGGGGACCGGGGAGCTGTTTTTT	CSGSSGGTGELFF	TRBV29-1	TRBJ2-2	TRBD2	-
TGTGCCAGCAGTGAATGGGGGGAAAAACTGTTTTTT	CASSEWGEKLFF	TRBV25-1	TRBJ1-4	-	-